These 18 T cell receptor beta chains originate from one sample sequenced in a study of cytomegalovirus exposure and HLA in healthy donors. PCR used 60 Vbeta primers and 13 Jbeta primers. Produced via immunoSEQ multiplex PCR; TCRdb's table is partial and in-frame only. The sample records around 84,000 clones, roughly four fifths being singletons. The sequenced material came from PBMCs. The receptors shown here come from a human donor in good health.

The chain employs TRBV7-2 and TRBJ2-7; TRBD2 agrees at 8 bases. Germline V gives CDR1 SGHTA, CDR2 FQGNSA. The J segment lost 3 bases and the V segment lost 0 bases, leaving 7 bases of the junction unmatched. The CDR3 contains 16 residues. The CDR3: CASSLARTSGNYEQYF. In nucleotides, the CDR3 is TGTGCCAGCAGCTTAGCGAGAACTAGCGGAAACTACGAGCAGTACTTC.

The chain uses TRBV7-8 and TRBJ2-7; 10 bases map to TRBD2. Per germline, CDR1 SGHVS and CDR2 FQNEAQ. The CDR3 length is 16 residues. The V and J ends lost 4 bases and 7 bases, in that order; junction bases with no gene match: 13. The CDR3 here is CASSSPTGLASGEQYF. The DNA for the CDR3 is TGTGCCAGCAGCTCGCCAACGGGACTAGCGTCGGGGGAGCAGTACTTC.

The genes are TRBV7-2 and TRBJ2-5, with 12 bases that match TRBD2. The J call may be mistaken, given a closer DNA end match to TRBJ2-7. This CDR3 is 14 amino acids long. Germline V CDR1 and CDR2: SGHTA, FQGNSA. The CDR3 coding sequence is TGTGCCAGCAGCCCAGGACTAGCGGGGTACGAGCAGTACTTC. Its protein is CASSPGLAGYEQYF.

CDR3 region: CASSYGQGYEQFF. The CDR3 DNA reads TGCGCCAGCAGCTACGGACAGGGCTATGAGCAGTTCTTC. The chain carries TRBV5-1 and TRBJ2-1, with 8 positions matching TRBD1. The length of the CDR3 is 13 residues. V shed 3 bases, J shed 8 bases, and the junction held 4 bases outside the gene matches. Germline CDR1 reads SGHRS; CDR2 reads YFSETQ.

The rearrangement uses TRBV2 and TRBJ1-5, with D perhaps TRBD1 (6 bases). Germline V gene lookup returns CDR1 SNHLY and CDR2 FYNNEI. The CDR3 spans 18 residues. V was pared by 5 bases and J by 1 base, with 21 bases between. The CDR3 sequence: CASSTSNRGASSNQPQHF. DNA for the CDR3: TGTGCCAGCAGTACCTCTAACCGGGGGGCTTCAAGCAATCAGCCCCAGCATTTT.

As regards this clone: It differs at one base from a far larger clone, so likely a read error. The V and J genes are TRBV4-1 and TRBJ1-1, with 8 bases matching TRBD1. Germline V gives CDR1 MGHRA, CDR2 YSYEKL. This CDR3 has 16 amino acids. CDR3 DNA sequence: TGTGCCAGCAGCTTATTTGGACAGGGCGGGAACACTGAAGCTTTCTTT. Translated, it gives CASSLFGQGGNTEAFF.

The chain joins TRBV6-5 to TRBJ1-5; D is possibly TRBD1 (6 bases). CDR1 and CDR2 (germline): MNHEY, SVGAGI. Deletions cut 5 bases from V and 0 bases from J, with 11 bases between. There are 15 residues in the CDR3. The CDR3 nucleotides read TGTGCCAGCAGTACGGACAGAGGTAGCAATCAGCCCCAGCATTTT. It codes for CASSTDRGSNQPQHF.

This chain joins TRBV19 and TRBJ1-4; D gene unclear. Germline lookup yields CDR1 LNHDA and CDR2 SQIVND (reference sequence). This CDR3 region has 15 residues. Trimming stripped 3 bases from V and 3 bases from J, with 11 bases between. The CDR3 nucleotides are TGTGCCAGTAGTATGTCGCTGGGCTCTAATGAAAAACTGTTTTTT. This encodes CASSMSLGSNEKLFF.

In its sample, this clone was seen a few times. The CDR3 sequence: CASSRRSGGANTGELFF. The CDR3 nucleotides are TGCGCCAGCAGCCGAAGAAGCGGGGGAGCGAACACCGGGGAGCTGTTTTTT. The V and J genes are TRBV4-3 and TRBJ2-2; 8 nucleotides agree with TRBD2. The junction had 7 bases not matched to a gene; V was cut back by 4 bases and J by 0 bases. CDR1 is LGHNA and CDR2 is YSLEER in the germline V gene. CDR3 length: 17 residues.

The chain has TRBV13 and TRBJ2-3, with 12 bases that match TRBD2. The CDR3 runs to 16 residues. Germline CDR1 is PRHDT and CDR2 is FYEKMQ (reference sequence). V lost 6 bases to trimming and J lost 5 bases; unmatched junction nucleotides: 9. The CDR3 sequence: CASSYRTSGAIDTQYF. The CDR3 coding sequence is TGTGCCAGCAGTTATCGGACTAGCGGGGCGATAGATACGCAGTATTTT.

The V and J genes are TRBV6-1 and TRBJ1-2; 8 bases are a match to TRBD1. V trimming: 5 bases; J trimming: 6 bases; junction bases outside the gene matches: 5. This CDR3 has 13 amino acids. Germline CDR1 reads MNHNS; CDR2 reads SASEGT. The CDR3, as DNA: TGTGCCAGCAGTAAAGGGACAGGAGATGGCTACACCTTC. It translates to CASSKGTGDGYTF.

This rearrangement joins TRBV7-2 to TRBJ1-2, with D uncertain. Between the trimmed V and J ends, which lost 4 bases and 7 bases, there was a span of 16 bases. This CDR3 spans 14 amino acids. CDR1 is SGHTA, CDR2 FQGNSA, per germline. The CDR3 DNA reads TGTGCCAGCAGCTCCCAGTCTGGAGGTGGTGGCTACACCTTC. Translated, it gives CASSSQSGGGGYTF.

The chain combines TRBV30 with TRBJ1-2; D possibly corresponds to TRBD1 (6 bases). The CDR3 runs 13 residues. V gave up 8 bases and J gave up 8 bases, with 21 bases separating them. Germline assignment: CDR1 GTSNPN and CDR2 SVGIG (reference sequence). CDR3 bases: TGTGCCGGGGTCCACCAACAGGGCCGCGGCTACACCTTC. This sequence encodes CAGVHQQGRGYTF. The complete variable domain, with remaining parts taken from reference TRBV30 and TRBJ1-2, reads SQTIHQWPATLVQPVGSPLSLECTVEGTSNPNLYWYRQAAGRGLQLLFYSVGIGQISSEVPQNLSASRPQDRQFILSSKKLLLSDSGFYLCAGVHQQGRGYTFGSGTRLTVV.

The chain is built from TRBV15 and TRBJ1-2, with D possibly TRBD1 on 5 matching bases. Germline values: CDR1 LNHNV, CDR2 YYDKDF (reference sequence). Trimming pared 0 bases from V and 8 bases from J, leaving 19 bases between. The CDR3 is made up of 16 amino acids. The CDR3 nucleotides read TGTGCCACCAGCAGAGACCCTCAGGGAGGAGCGGAGGGCTACACCTTC. Translation gives CATSRDPQGGAEGYTF.

The chain uses TRBV19 and TRBJ1-6; TRBD1 aligns across 11 bases. The CDR3 is made up of 16 amino acids. The trim removed 4 bases at V and 7 bases at J, leaving 6 bases unmatched. Germline CDR1 is LNHDA and CDR2 is SQIVND (reference sequence). CDR3 nucleotides: TGTGCCAGTAGTACGGCTAGGACAGGGGGCAATTCACCCCTCCACTTT. The encoded protein is CASSTARTGGNSPLHF.

The DNA of the CDR3 is TGTGCCAGCAGTTCCGGACGGTCGGGAAGTGGCTATGGCTACACCTTC. Amino acid sequence: CASSSGRSGSGYGYTF. The chain uses TRBV27 and TRBJ1-2; D is unresolved. CDR3 size: 16 residues. Trimming pared 4 bases from V and 4 bases from J, leaving 19 bases between. Germline assignment: CDR1 MNHEY and CDR2 SMNVEV (reference sequence).

The chain has TRBV13 and TRBJ2-7; 7 bases are a match to TRBD2. CDR1 PRHDT and CDR2 FYEKMQ come from the germline V gene (reference sequence). This CDR3 contains 14 residues. The trim removed 5 bases at V and 4 bases at J, leaving 8 bases unmatched. CDR3 bases: TGTGCCAGCAGCCTACGGGGGGAGCTTTACGAGCAGTACTTC. Encoded protein: CASSLRGELYEQYF.

CDR3 in DNA: TGTGCCTGGAGGCCCGTGGGCAGGGTGAACACTGAAGCTTTCTTT. This encodes CAWRPVGRVNTEAFF. The V and J genes are TRBV30 and TRBJ1-1, with D possibly being TRBD1 (5 bases). The germline gives CDR1 GTSNPN, CDR2 SVGIG (reference sequence). V was clipped by 3 bases and J by 0 bases, with 14 bases between them. This CDR3 has 15 residues.